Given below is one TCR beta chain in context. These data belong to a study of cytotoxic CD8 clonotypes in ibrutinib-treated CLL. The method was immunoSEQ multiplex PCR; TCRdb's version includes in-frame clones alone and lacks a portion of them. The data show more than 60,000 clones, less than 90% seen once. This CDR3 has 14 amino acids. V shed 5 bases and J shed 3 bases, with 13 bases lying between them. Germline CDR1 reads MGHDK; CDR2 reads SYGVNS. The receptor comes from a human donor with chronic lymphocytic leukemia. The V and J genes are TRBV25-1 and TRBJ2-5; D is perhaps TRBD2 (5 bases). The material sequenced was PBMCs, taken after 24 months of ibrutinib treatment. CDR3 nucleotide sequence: TGTGCCAGCAGTACCCCGGGAAGTGAAGAGACCCAGTACTTC. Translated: CASSTPGSEETQYF.